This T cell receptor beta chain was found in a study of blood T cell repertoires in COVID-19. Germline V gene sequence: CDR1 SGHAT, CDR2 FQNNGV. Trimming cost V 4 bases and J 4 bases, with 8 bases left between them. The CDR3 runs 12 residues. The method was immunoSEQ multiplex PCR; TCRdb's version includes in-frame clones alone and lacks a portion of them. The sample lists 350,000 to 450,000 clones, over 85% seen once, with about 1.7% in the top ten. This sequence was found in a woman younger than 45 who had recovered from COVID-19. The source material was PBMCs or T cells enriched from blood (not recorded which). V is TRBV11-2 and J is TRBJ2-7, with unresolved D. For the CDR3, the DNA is TGTGCCAGCAGCTCTGACACTTACGAGCAGTACTTC. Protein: CASSSDTYEQYF.